The T cell receptor beta chain described here comes from a study of CD8+CD57+ T cells in acquired aplastic anemia. Patients who underwent sequencing had shown CD8+CD57+ cell expansion by flow cytometry. When blood sampling took place, the patients had received no therapy. TCR beta VDJ combinations and CDR3 sequences were profiled from genomic DNA. TCRdb reprocessed the reads with MiXCR, giving one entry per CDR3 protein. The data show about 120,000 distinct CDR3 sequences, approximately 50% seen once. With regard to this clonotype: A read error may explain this, as a much larger clone is one base away. The missing conserved phenylalanine or tryptophan at the end of this CDR3 makes a read error likely.

CDR1 and CDR2 from the germline V gene are SEHNR and FQNEAQ (reference sequence). The trim removed 5 bases at V and 3 bases at J, leaving 16 bases unmatched. The CDR3 has 19 residues. Sequencing used sorted CD4+, CD8+, or CD8+CD57+ T cells (not recorded which) from PBMCs. This receptor was obtained from a human donor with aplastic anemia. The chain combines TRBV7-9 with TRBJ2-7; 13 positions match TRBD2. CDR3: CASSRRTSGRLRGLYEQYY. DNA of the CDR3: TGTGCCAGCAGCCGCCGGACTAGCGGGAGATTGAGGGGCCTCTACGAGCAGTACTAC.